One sample yielded the 14 T cell receptor beta chains listed below, sequenced in a study of Graves' ophthalmopathy and Graves' hyperthyroidism. TCR beta CDR3 amplification used RNA transcripts. HTBI-primed RT-PCR formed the first round, and a multiplex PCR formed the second. TCRdb ran MiXCR on the multiplex PCR reads and lists one entry per CDR3 protein. The sample consists of about 220,000 distinct CDR3 sequences, about 22% of them appearing once. Sequencing input: peripheral blood. These receptors all come from a woman between 50 and 59 years old with Graves' ophthalmopathy.

CDR3 sequence: CASSPRTGVGEQYF. For the CDR3, the DNA is TGTGCCAGCAGCCCCCGGACAGGGGTTGGTGAGCAGTACTTC. This chain uses TRBV7-2 with TRBJ2-7; 9 bases align to TRBD1. Germline values: CDR1 SGHTA, CDR2 FQGNSA. The CDR3 runs 14 residues. The junction had 9 bases not matched to a gene; V was cut back by 5 bases and J by 7 bases.

This clonotype was seen repeatedly, ten times or more. V is TRBV7-8 and J is TRBJ2-7, with D perhaps matching TRBD1 (6 bases). V lost 1 base and J 7 bases, leaving 17 bases between the germline ends. Germline CDR1 reads SGHVS; CDR2 reads FQNEAQ. CDR3 length: 15 residues. This chain's CDR3 is CASSLGEPQGGEQYF. In nucleotides, the CDR3 is TGTGCCAGCAGCTTAGGGGAACCACAGGGCGGAGAGCAGTACTTC.

Comment on this clonotype: The CDR3 carries no conserved terminal phenylalanine or tryptophan, so it likely arises from a read error. The chain has TRBV29-1 and TRBJ2-7; tentative D call: TRBD1 (5 bases). This CDR3 has 13 residues. The germline V gene encodes CDR1 SQVTM and CDR2 ANQGSEA. Trimming cost V 7 bases and J 2 bases, with 15 bases left between them. The CDR3 DNA sequence: TGCAGCGCCACCTCGGACACGACCTACGAGCAGTACTCC. It is translated as CSATSDTTYEQYS.

In its sample, this clonotype was seen many times. This rearrangement joins TRBV27 to TRBJ1-1; no clear D. The V and J ends lost 2 bases and 2 bases respectively, with 9 bases between them. Per germline, CDR1 MNHEY and CDR2 SMNVEV (reference sequence). CDR3 length: 14 residues. CDR3 amino acids: CASSLVGLNTEAFF. The CDR3 DNA is TGTGCCAGCAGTTTAGTCGGTCTTAACACTGAAGCTTTCTTT.

This clonotype has ten or more counts. The chain is built from TRBV4-1 and TRBJ1-1; 11 nucleotides agree with TRBD1. V trimming: 6 bases; J trimming: 6 bases; junction bases outside the gene matches: 6. The CDR3 length is 14 residues. The germline V gene encodes CDR1 MGHRA and CDR2 YSYEKL. The CDR3 loop reads CASRRTGGSAEAFF. The CDR3, as DNA: TGCGCCAGCAGACGGACAGGGGGCAGCGCTGAAGCTTTCTTT.

This clonotype showed up just a few times. This could be a read error, since a much larger clone is one nucleotide away. The chain joins TRBV12-3 or TRBV12-4 to TRBJ2-4; possibly TRBD1 or TRBD2 for D (5 bases each). The V end lost 2 bases, the J end lost 8 bases, and 19 bases lay between the germline ends. This CDR3 spans 16 amino acids. In DNA, the CDR3 is TGTGCCAGCAGTTTACCTGGTGGGGGAGTGGGAGACATTCAGTACTTC. Translation gives CASSLPGGGVGDIQYF.

The genes are TRBV9 and TRBJ1-1; tentative D call: TRBD1 (6 bases). The CDR3 has 14 residues. The germline CDR1 and CDR2 sequences are SGDLS and YYNGEE. Trimming shortened V by 2 bases and J by 0 bases, and 8 bases separated the two germline ends. The CDR3 DNA is TGTGCCAGCAGCGTGGGACACCTGAACACTGAAGCTTTCTTT. It encodes CASSVGHLNTEAFF. Looking up the rest from reference TRBV9 and TRBJ1-1 gives the full variable domain: DSGVTQTPKHLITATGQRVTLRCSPRSGDLSVYWYQQSLDQGLQFLIQYYNGEERAKGNILERFSAQQFPDLHSELNLSSLELGDSALYFCASSVGHLNTEAFFGQGTRLTVV.

This chain joins TRBV24-1 and TRBJ2-5, with 9 positions matching TRBD2. This CDR3 is built from 15 residues. Germline lookup yields CDR1 KGHDR and CDR2 SFDVKD. Trimming at V came to 0 bases and at J to 4 bases, leaving 2 bases not matched to a gene. The CDR3 is CATSDLASGIETQYF. In DNA form, the CDR3 reads TGTGCCACCAGTGATTTGGCTAGCGGGATAGAGACCCAGTACTTC.

The rearrangement uses TRBV11-2 and TRBJ1-1; D unclear. The CDR3 consists of 15 residues. Trimming took off 1 base at V and 2 bases at J, with 11 bases between the two ends. Germline V gene lookup returns CDR1 SGHAT and CDR2 FQNNGV. CDR3 nucleotide sequence: TGTGCCAGCAGCTTAGCAACAGTCTCTAACACTGAAGCTTTCTTT. Translation: CASSLATVSNTEAFF. Variable domain in full (rest from reference TRBV11-2 and TRBJ1-1): EAGVAQSPRYKIIEKRQSVAFWCNPISGHATLYWYQQILGQGPKLLIQFQNNGVVDDSQLPKDRFSAERLKGVDSTLKIQPAKLEDSAVYLCASSLATVSNTEAFFGQGTRLTVV.

This clonotype was detected many times. The chain combines TRBV19 with TRBJ2-2, with 9 bases identical to TRBD2. CDR1 is LNHDA, CDR2 SQIVND, per germline (reference sequence). The ends lost 1 base at V and 7 bases at J; junction bases unmatched: 7. CDR3 length equals 16 residues. The CDR3 spells CASSIGPSGAGGELFF. CDR3 sequence (DNA): TGTGCCAGTAGTATAGGCCCTAGCGGGGCGGGCGGGGAGCTGTTTTTT.

This clonotype was seen repeatedly, ten times or more. This chain links TRBV28 with TRBJ1-6; 10 nucleotides match TRBD1. Germline-derived CDR1 and CDR2 are MDHEN and SYDVKM. This CDR3 comprises 17 residues. Trimming cost V 2 bases and J 9 bases; bases outside gene matches: 10. CDR3 amino acids: CASSLGVSGQGISPLHF. The CDR3 DNA reads TGTGCCAGCAGTTTAGGCGTTTCGGGACAGGGGATTTCACCCCTCCACTTT.

This clonotype was seen many times. The J gene is TRBJ1-3, the V gene TRBV6-5; D not certain. The CDR3 has 15 amino acids. V lost 6 bases to trimming and J lost 0 bases, with 12 bases between them. From germline, CDR1 is MNHEY and CDR2 SVGAGI. The CDR3 DNA is TGTGCCAGCAGCAACGGAAGAACCTCTGGAAACACCATATATTTT. Its translation: CASSNGRTSGNTIYF.

Many counts were recorded for this clonotype. At one of its ends the junction is not consistent with the germline gene, which may arise from a read error. The chain is built from TRBV29-1 and TRBJ2-7, with a possible D match to TRBD2 (6 bases). There are 14 residues in the CDR3. Germline CDR1 SQVTM, CDR2 ANQGSEA. The CDR3, as DNA: TGCAGCGCTGAAGGCGGGGAAAACTCCTACGAGCAGTACTTC. This codes for CSAEGGENSYEQYF.

Ten or more counts support this clonotype. This rearrangement joins TRBV7-2 to TRBJ1-6; no definite D call. The V gene's germline CDR1 is SGHTA and CDR2 FQGNSA. The CDR3 extends over 13 amino acids. The V and J ends lost 2 bases and 8 bases respectively, with 7 bases between them. This CDR3 is CASSLQSDSPLHF. The CDR3 nucleotides read TGTGCCAGCAGCTTACAGAGCGATTCACCCCTCCACTTT.